The 17 T cell receptor beta chains below come from one sample, sequenced in a study of identical twins. TCRdb recomputed calls from the 5' RACE reads with MiXCR, one row per CDR3 protein. The data show approximately 1.8 million distinct CDR3 sequences, more than 30% seen once. The specimen sequenced was cord blood. The receptors shown here come from a newborn girl in good health.

The J gene is TRBJ2-7, the V gene TRBV13, with D possibly matching TRBD1 (5 bases). The CDR3 runs 13 residues. The V gene's germline CDR1 is PRHDT and CDR2 FYEKMQ (reference sequence). V lost 6 bases, J lost 1 base, and 10 bases lay in between. The CDR3 DNA follows: TGTGCCAGCAGACAACAGGCTTCCTACGAGCAGTACTTC. Encoded protein: CASRQQASYEQYF.

Only a few counts were recorded for this clonotype. As DNA, the CDR3 is TGTGCCAGCAGCTTAGTCCGTAACCGGGACAGACATTACGAGCAGTACTTC. Protein sequence: CASSLVRNRDRHYEQYF. The rearrangement links TRBV11-2 to TRBJ2-7; TRBD1 matches at 7 bases. Trimming removed 1 base from V and 4 bases from J; junction bases left unmatched: 13. CDR1 SGHAT and CDR2 FQNNGV come from the germline V gene. This CDR3 has 17 amino acids.

This clonotype has just a few counts. This rearrangement joins TRBV20-1 to TRBJ2-7; 8 bases are shared with TRBD1. Per the germline V gene, CDR1 is DFQATT and CDR2 is SNEGSKA (reference sequence). CDR3 length: 13 amino acids. V was pared by 0 bases and J by 6 bases, with 4 bases of the junction left unmatched. CDR3 sequence: CSARDRTGSEQYF. The CDR3 nucleotides are TGCAGTGCTAGAGATAGGACAGGGAGCGAGCAGTACTTC.

Here the CDR3 reads CASSPIQTTDTQYF. CDR3 in DNA: TGTGCCAGCAGTCCTATCCAGACCACAGATACGCAGTATTTT. The genes are TRBV28 and TRBJ2-3; D call uncertain. CDR3 length: 14 residues. The V gene lost 5 bases and the J gene lost 2 bases, with 11 bases spanning the gap. The germline gives CDR1 MDHEN, CDR2 SYDVKM. The variable domain in full, completed from reference TRBV28 and TRBJ2-3, reads DVKVTQSSRYLVKRTGEKVFLECVQDMDHENMFWYRQDPGLGLRLIYFSYDVKMKEKGDIPEGYSVSREKKERFSLILESASTNQTSMYLCASSPIQTTDTQYFGPGTRLTVL.

As concerns this clonotype: A much larger clone lies one base from this, so it may be a read error. The gene calls are TRBV5-1 and TRBJ2-4; 9 positions agree with TRBD2. Germline V gene sequence: CDR1 SGHRS, CDR2 YFSETQ. The CDR3 extends over 17 amino acids. The V segment lost 0 bases and the J segment 13 bases; nucleotides outside the gene matches: 17. The CDR3 protein is CASSLVVAGDTYNEQYF. CDR3 nucleotides: TGCGCCAGCAGCTTGGTGGTAGCGGGGGATACCTACAATGAGCAGTACTTC.

In this sample, this clonotype turned up many times. The V gene is TRBV13, the J gene TRBJ2-1; no firm D call. With 5 bases removed from V and 3 bases from J, the gap between germline ends came to 5 bases. Germline V gene sequence: CDR1 PRHDT, CDR2 FYEKMQ (reference sequence). The CDR3 is 12 amino acids. The CDR3 DNA sequence: TGTGCCAGCAGCGGGGTCTACAATGAGCAGTTCTTC. Protein sequence: CASSGVYNEQFF.

This clonotype occurred a few times. The chain recombines TRBV5-6 with TRBJ2-7, with D possibly called TRBD1 or TRBD2 (6 bases each). The CDR3 consists of 15 residues. V dropped 1 base and J dropped 3 bases, with 14 bases sitting between them. The germline gives CDR1 SGHDT, CDR2 YYEEEE. The CDR3 bases are TGTGCCAGCAGCTTGAATGGGGGGCGCTTCTACGAGCAGTACTTC. It codes for CASSLNGGRFYEQYF.

This clonotype was detected a few times. The V call is TRBV4-2, the J call TRBJ1-4; the D gene is possibly TRBD1 (5 bases). The CDR3 totals 16 residues. The germline gives CDR1 LGHNA, CDR2 YNFKEQ. Deletions cut 2 bases from V and 5 bases from J, with 15 bases between. As DNA, the CDR3 is TGTGCCAGCAGCCAATTTCAGGGAGGGGCGAATGAAAAACTGTTTTTT. It specifies CASSQFQGGANEKLFF.

This sequence joins TRBV2 and TRBJ2-7, with 12 bases fitting TRBD2. This CDR3 is built from 17 residues. Per the germline V gene, CDR1 is SNHLY and CDR2 is FYNNEI. Trimming removed 4 bases from V and 4 bases from J; junction bases left unmatched: 11. In DNA, the CDR3 is TGTGCCAGCAGTGGGACTAGCGGGATTTTTTTTTTTTACGAGCAGTACTTC. Translation gives CASSGTSGIFFFYEQYF.

The count of this clonotype is one. The rearrangement links TRBV20-1 to TRBJ2-3; TRBD2 agrees at 7 bases. V lost 6 bases and J lost 2; bases outside the gene matches: 17. Germline V CDR1 and CDR2: DFQATT, SNEGSKA (reference sequence). The CDR3 consists of 17 residues. This CDR3 reads CSARVPAREGNTDTQYF. In DNA form, the CDR3 reads TGCAGTGCCCGCGTCCCCGCCAGGGAGGGGAACACAGATACGCAGTATTTT.

This clonotype showed up many times. The chain employs TRBV25-1 and TRBJ2-1, with D perhaps matching TRBD1 or TRBD2 (5 bases each). This CDR3 has 15 residues. Germline CDR1 reads MGHDK; CDR2 reads SYGVNS. Trimming took off 7 bases at V and 5 bases at J, with 18 bases between the two ends. CDR3 sequence: CASTDWGTNNNEQFF. In nucleotides, the CDR3 is TGTGCCAGCACAGATTGGGGGACCAACAACAATGAGCAGTTCTTC.

This clonotype was found a few times. J is TRBJ2-3 and V is TRBV12-3 or TRBV12-4; the match to TRBD2 covers 13 bases. V was pared by 6 bases and J by 0 bases, with 12 bases of the junction left unmatched. The CDR3 spans 19 residues. CDR3 residues: CASRRLAGGLQTSTDTQYF. DNA for the CDR3: TGTGCCAGCAGACGACTAGCGGGGGGCCTTCAGACTAGCACAGATACGCAGTATTTT.

This clonotype was counted ten times or more. V gene TRBV28 combines with J gene TRBJ2-7; D is possibly TRBD1 (5 bases). This CDR3 contains 14 residues. Trimming shortened V by 8 bases and J by 2 bases, and 16 bases separated the two germline ends. Germline values: CDR1 MDHEN, CDR2 SYDVKM. Written as DNA, the CDR3 is TGTGCCAGCGGGCGTCAGGGTGGACCCTACGAGCAGTACTTC. Its protein product is CASGRQGGPYEQYF.

The rearrangement uses TRBV4-2 and TRBJ2-7; possibly TRBD2 for D (5 bases). Germline V gives CDR1 LGHNA, CDR2 YNFKEQ. The V gene lost 0 bases and the J gene lost 6 bases, with 18 bases spanning the gap. The length of the CDR3 is 16 residues. Written as DNA, the CDR3 is TGTGCCAGCAGCCAAGATTTCAGGACTCTCTCTAGCGAGCAGTACTTC. This codes for CASSQDFRTLSSEQYF.

In its sample, this clonotype was seen a few times. The chain recombines TRBV11-2 with TRBJ2-4; TRBD1 matches at 9 bases. CDR1 and CDR2 from the germline V gene are SGHAT and FQNNGV. The CDR3 length is 18 residues. Germline trimming cut 1 base from V and 1 base from J; bases unmatched to any gene: 8. Here the CDR3 reads CASSLGPDRGRAKNIQYF. The CDR3, as DNA: TGTGCCAGCAGCTTAGGCCCGGACAGGGGAAGGGCCAAAAACATTCAGTACTTC.

The chain joins TRBV2 to TRBJ1-1; TRBD1 matches 7 bases. V lost 7 bases and J lost 3; bases outside the gene matches: 8. The germline CDR1 and CDR2 sequences are SNHLY and FYNNEI. This CDR3 region has 14 residues. In DNA form, the CDR3 reads TGTGCCAGCAACACTCTGGGACAGCACACTGAAGCTTTCTTT. This encodes CASNTLGQHTEAFF.

On this clonotype itself: A junction end diverges from the germline sequence, so it may reflect a read error. V gene TRBV7-2 combines with J gene TRBJ1-2; a possible D gene is TRBD1 (5 bases). This CDR3 comprises 15 residues. The germline CDR1 and CDR2 sequences are SGHTA and FQGNSA. CDR3 region: CANSYNTGGAGGYTF. The CDR3 nucleotides are TGTGCCAACAGCTACAATACCGGAGGGGCAGGAGGCTACACCTTC.